This entry describes one TCR beta chain. Antigen specificity is unknown. The sample belongs to a study of blood T cells in healthy people across ages. Findings and limits, study-wide: It was the long-lived donors that had more naive CD4+ cells and higher diversity than aged donors. Estimated diversity, derived from one million T cells, was regarded as an underestimate.

The authors ran a second PCR of about 6 to 11 cycles using a sample-barcoded 5' primer and a J-beta primer mix. Each cDNA molecule was tagged by a template-switch adaptor that had 12 random nucleotides. TCRdb independently ran MiXCR on the 5' RACE reads; one entry per CDR3 protein. The sample holds 1.5 million to 2 million distinct CDR3 sequences; 49% are singletons and the top ten take less than 2.5%. Isolated per sample were at least 6.5 million PBMCs. Germline CDR1 SNHLY, CDR2 FYNNEI. The CDR3 spans 19 residues. V was clipped by 6 bases and J by 0 bases; unmatched bases: 12. The source of this sequence is a woman aged 35 to 49 in good health. V and J are TRBV2 and TRBJ2-3; TRBD2 matches 13 bases. Input material: blood. CDR3 amino acids: CASRRLGTSGTSSTDTQYF. As DNA, the CDR3 is TGTGCCAGCAGAAGACTGGGGACTAGCGGGACCTCTAGCACAGATACGCAGTATTTT.